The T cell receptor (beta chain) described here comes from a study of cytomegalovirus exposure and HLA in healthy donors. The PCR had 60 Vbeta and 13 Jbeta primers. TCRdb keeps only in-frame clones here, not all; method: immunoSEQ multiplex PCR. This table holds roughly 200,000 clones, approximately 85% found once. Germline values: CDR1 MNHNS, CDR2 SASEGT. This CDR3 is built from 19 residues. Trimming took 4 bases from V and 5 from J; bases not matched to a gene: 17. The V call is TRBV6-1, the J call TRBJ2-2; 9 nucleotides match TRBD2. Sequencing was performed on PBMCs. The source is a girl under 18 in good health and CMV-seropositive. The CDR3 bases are TGTGCCAGCAGTGCATTCGCGCCGGGACTAGCTATAGTTACCGGGGAGCTGTTTTTT. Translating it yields CASSAFAPGLAIVTGELFF.